These 7 T cell receptor beta chains were sequenced from one sample in a study of shared clonotypes between healthy human individuals. The table came from immunoSEQ multiplex PCR; TCRdb's copy has only in-frame clones and leaves some out. The table has roughly 2.6 million clones, around nine tenths seen once. Sample: naive CD4+ T cells sorted from blood. Described subset: CD45RA+ positively selected. These receptors were collected from a man aged 18 to 29 in good health.

The V call is TRBV7-2, the J call TRBJ2-3; TRBD1 agrees at 7 bases. Unmatched junction bases numbered 5, after V lost 5 bases and J lost 6 bases. The germline CDR1 and CDR2 sequences are SGHTA and FQGNSA. This CDR3 is 13 amino acids long. CDR3 sequence (DNA): TGTGCCAGCAGCCCAACAGGGGCCGATACGCAGTATTTT. The encoded protein is CASSPTGADTQYF.

The chain has TRBV7-9 and TRBJ2-1, with TRBD1 as a possible D gene (5 bases). Germline CDR1 SEHNR, CDR2 FQNEAQ (reference sequence). The CDR3 runs 14 residues. Deletions cut 2 bases from V and 5 bases from J, with 10 bases between. The CDR3 bases are TGTGCCAGCAGCTTACAGGGATTGCACAATGAGCAGTTCTTC. Translating it yields CASSLQGLHNEQFF. Drawing the rest from reference TRBV7-9 and TRBJ2-1, the complete variable domain is DTGVSQNPRHKITKRGQNVTFRCDPISEHNRLYWYRQTLGQGPEFLTYFQNEAQLEKSRLLSDRFSAERPKGSFSTLEIQRTEQGDSAMYLCASSLQGLHNEQFFGPGTRLTVL.

This sequence joins TRBV15 and TRBJ2-2; D is possibly TRBD2 (5 bases). Trimming stripped 0 bases from V and 5 bases from J, with 16 bases between. Germline-derived CDR1 and CDR2 are LNHNV and YYDKDF (reference sequence). There are 17 residues in the CDR3. In DNA, the CDR3 is TGTGCCACCAGCAGAGATCGGCTCGGAAGAGGGACCGGGGAGCTGTTTTTT. It encodes CATSRDRLGRGTGELFF.

In its sample, this clone was seen once. V and J are TRBV19 and TRBJ1-5, with a weak D call TRBD1 (6 bases). With 7 bases removed from V and 5 bases from J, the gap between germline ends came to 15 bases. Germline-derived CDR1 and CDR2 are LNHDA and SQIVND (reference sequence). This CDR3 has 14 amino acids. CDR3 sequence: CASKLQGGDQPQHF. The CDR3, as DNA: TGTGCCAGTAAATTACAGGGAGGGGATCAGCCCCAGCATTTT.

This chain links TRBV27 with TRBJ2-7, with a tentative D call TRBD2 (6 bases). The CDR3 consists of 17 residues. The V end lost 5 bases, the J end lost 4 bases, and 24 bases lay between the germline ends. Germline CDR1 and CDR2: MNHEY and SMNVEV (reference sequence). Here the CDR3 reads CASSLSPQGGAGYEQYF. The CDR3 DNA reads TGTGCCAGCAGTCTCTCGCCCCAGGGCGGGGCGGGATACGAGCAGTACTTC.

The V call is TRBV9, the J call TRBJ1-1; the D gene is possibly TRBD1 (5 bases). Trimming left V 4 bases short and J 1 base short, with 14 bases between. CDR3 length: 15 residues. Per the germline V gene, CDR1 is SGDLS and CDR2 is YYNGEE. DNA of the CDR3: TGTGCCAGCAGCCTCCACCTGGGGGGGAACACTGAAGCTTTCTTT. Translation: CASSLHLGGNTEAFF.

This chain uses TRBV7-2 with TRBJ2-3; no clear D. This CDR3 contains 11 residues. The V end was cut by 5 bases, the J end by 9 bases, with 9 bases between. Germline V gene data show CDR1 as SGHTA and CDR2 as FQGNSA. Here the CDR3 reads CASSPTRTQYF. Here the CDR3 DNA reads TGTGCCAGCAGCCCTACTCGGACGCAGTATTTT.